The TCR beta chain under discussion was sequenced for a study of T cells after yellow fever vaccination. As TCR cDNA was made by 5'RACE template switching, a universal primer site and UMIs were added. One entry per CDR3 protein results from TCRdb running MiXCR on the 5' RACE reads. The sample has hundreds of thousands of distinct CDR3 sequences, about 4% seen once. Broader study findings: Most clones from primary vaccination resurfaced after the booster (around 95% CD4, over 75% CD8).

This clonotype was observed a few times. Its specificity is not known. The specimen was PBMCs, collected 5 days after the yellow fever booster vaccination. The clonotype originates from a man between 18 and 35 years old who received the YFV17D yellow fever vaccine.

CDR3 sequence: CSPVIGGRDQETQYF. CDR3 sequence (DNA): TGCAGCCCGGTTATTGGCGGGCGGGACCAAGAGACCCAGTACTTC. J is TRBJ2-5 and V is TRBV29-1; maybe TRBD2 (5 bases). CDR3 length: 15 residues. The V gene's germline CDR1 is SQVTM and CDR2 ANQGSEA. V was clipped by 8 bases and J by 0 bases, with 19 bases between them.